The source of this T cell receptor beta chain is a study of beta chain features in type 1 diabetes. Only a few counts were recorded for this clone. Its matching antigen is unknown. Every isolated RNA sample was fully reverse transcribed, so sequencing captured expressed TCRB transcripts. Here immunoSEQ multiplex PCR was the method, and the copy in TCRdb shows in-frame clones only, minus some. The repertoire holds some 350,000 clones, with 13% as singletons. Trimming removed 5 bases at V and 3 bases at J, with 10 bases between. The CDR3 is 13 residues long. Per the germline V gene, CDR1 is SGHTA and CDR2 is FQGNSA. Study observations and caveats: TCRB CDR3s from Type 1 diabetes patients were moderately but significantly shorter in all four CD4+ subsets.

This chain connects TRBV7-2 to TRBJ2-5, with a possible D match to TRBD1 (6 bases). The sequencing input was naive CD4+ T cells from blood. The clonotype comes from a woman under 30 with type 1 diabetes. CDR3 protein: CASSIQGKETQYF. DNA for the CDR3: TGTGCCAGCAGCATACAGGGAAAAGAGACCCAGTACTTC.